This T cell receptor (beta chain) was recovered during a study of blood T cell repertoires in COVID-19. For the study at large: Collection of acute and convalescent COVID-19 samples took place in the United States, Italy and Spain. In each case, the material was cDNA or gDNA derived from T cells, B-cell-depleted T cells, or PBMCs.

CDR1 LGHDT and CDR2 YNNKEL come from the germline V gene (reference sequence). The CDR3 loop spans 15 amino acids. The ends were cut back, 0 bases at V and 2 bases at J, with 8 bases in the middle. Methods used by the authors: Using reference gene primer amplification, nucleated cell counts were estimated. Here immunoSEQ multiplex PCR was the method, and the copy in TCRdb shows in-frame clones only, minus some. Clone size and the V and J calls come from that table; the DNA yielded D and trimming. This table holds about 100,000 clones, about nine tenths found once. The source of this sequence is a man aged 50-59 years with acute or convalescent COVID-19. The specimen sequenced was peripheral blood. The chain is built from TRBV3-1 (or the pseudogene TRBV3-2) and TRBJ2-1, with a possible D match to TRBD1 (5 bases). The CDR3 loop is CASSQDRATYNEQFF. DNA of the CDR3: TGTGCCAGCAGCCAAGACAGGGCCACCTACAATGAGCAGTTCTTC.